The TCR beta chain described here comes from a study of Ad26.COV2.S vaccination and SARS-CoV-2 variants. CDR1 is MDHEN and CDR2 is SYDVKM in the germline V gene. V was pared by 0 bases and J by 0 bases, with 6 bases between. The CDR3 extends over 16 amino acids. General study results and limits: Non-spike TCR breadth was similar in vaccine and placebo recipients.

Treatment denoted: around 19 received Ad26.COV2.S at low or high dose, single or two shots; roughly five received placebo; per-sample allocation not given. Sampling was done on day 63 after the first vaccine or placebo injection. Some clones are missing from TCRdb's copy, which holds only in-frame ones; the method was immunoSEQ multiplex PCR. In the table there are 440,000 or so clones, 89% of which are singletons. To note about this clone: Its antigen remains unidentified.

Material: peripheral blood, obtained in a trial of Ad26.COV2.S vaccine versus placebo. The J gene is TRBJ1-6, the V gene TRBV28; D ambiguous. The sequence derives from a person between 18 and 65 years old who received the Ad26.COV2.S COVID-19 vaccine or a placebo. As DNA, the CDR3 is TGTGCCAGCAGTTTATGGTTAAGCTCCTATAATTCACCCCTCCACTTT. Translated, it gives CASSLWLSSYNSPLHF.